What follows are 30 T cell receptor delta chains derived from one specimen sequenced in a study of γδ T cells in repeated Plasmodium falciparum infection. TCRdb re-called the multiplex PCR reads through CATT. The table has over 90,000 delta-chain clones, roughly 0.98% seen once. Bulk repertoires came from Vgamma9/Vdelta2+ or Vdelta2-negative gammadelta T cells flow-sorted from PBMC. Sequenced: gamma-delta T cells from blood. These receptors were collected from a pool of human donors (malaria-infected and uninfected, not separated).

In regard to this clone: TCRdb records a much larger clone's protein for this DNA, with a difference at residue 6 that likely arises from a read error; the protein given is the translation of the DNA. The chain joins TRDV1 to TRDJ1; D perhaps matches TRDD3 (10 bases). No J gene was available from TCRdb, and it was assigned here by a germline match of the DNA. The ends were cut back, 1 base at V and 3 bases at J, with 39 bases in the middle. Germline V CDR1 and CDR2: TSWWSYY, QGS. This CDR3 comprises 24 residues. Written as DNA, the CDR3 is TGTGCTCTTGGGGAACAGTTTGTAGGCCTTCCTACTCTGGGGGATAAGGGTCTATCCGATAAACTCATCTTT. Translating it yields CALGEQFVGLPTLGDKGLSDKLIF.

Note on this clone: A far larger clone is one nucleotide away, so this likely arose from a read error. Other DNA sequences in the sample encode the same CDR3. The V gene corresponds to TRDV2; no J gene was called; the DNA was not compared with TRDD3, the D call given in the table. This CDR3 comprises 16 residues. Looked up from germline, CDR1 is GEAIGNYY and CDR2 is EKD. CDR3 protein: CACDIIGVGETAQLFF. CDR3 coding DNA: TGTGCCTGTGACATAATTGGGGTGGGAGAGACAGCACAGCTCTTCTTT.

The chain joins TRDV1 to TRDJ1; a weak D match, TRDD3 (6 bases). Assignment of the J gene here rests on matching the DNA to germline, because TCRdb gives none. This CDR3 spans 12 amino acids. Germline CDR1 and CDR2: TSWWSYY and QGS. CDR3 DNA sequence: TGTTCGGCCCCCTGGGATATCTCTAAACTCATCTTT. Its translation is CSAPWDISKLIF.

Regarding this clone: TCRdb pairs this DNA with a much larger clone's protein that differs at residue 5, likely a read error; the protein shown was translated from the DNA. CDR3 in amino acids: CACDGLVGDNDKLIF. In DNA, the CDR3 is TGTGCCTGTGACGGCCTGGTGGGGGATAACGATAAACTCATCTTT. The V and J genes are TRDV2 and TRDJ1; 9 bases match TRDD3. In the absence of a J gene in TCRdb, the DNA was matched to germline to assign it here. The germline V gene encodes CDR1 GEAIGNYY and CDR2 EKD. V shed 3 bases and J 4 bases; nucleotides not matched to a gene: 8. The CDR3 length is 15 residues.

Concerning this clone itself: The amino acid sequence in TCRdb belongs to a much larger clone and departs from this DNA's translation at residue 8, likely a sequencing read error; the sequence shown is translated from the DNA. V usage is TRDV2 and J usage is TRDJ1; 10 bases are shared with TRDD3. J was trimmed by 0 bases and V by 0 bases; bases with no gene match: 18. CDR3 size: 21 residues. Germline V gene sequence: CDR1 GEAIGNYY, CDR2 EKD. The CDR3 nucleotides read TGTGCCTGTGACACCGTTCGTCTCCTTACTGGGGGATTTCAGTACACCGATAAACTCATCTTT. Its protein product is CACDTVRLLTGGFQYTDKLIF.

No call was made for the V gene; the J gene is TRDJ1. This CDR3 comprises 17 residues. CDR3 residues: CACEKRKGGTPTDKLIF. As DNA, the CDR3 is TGTGCCTGTGAAAAGAGGAAGGGGGGAACACCCACCGATAAACTCATCTTT.

Turning to this clone: The protein TCRdb lists belongs to a much larger clone and differs from this DNA's translation at residue 14, which points to a read error; the protein shown is made from the DNA. The chain recombines TRDV1 with TRDJ1, with TRDD3 as a possible D gene (6 bases). CDR3 length: 19 residues. CDR1 is TSWWSYY and CDR2 is QGS in the germline V gene. The V gene lost 5 bases and the J gene lost 11 bases, with 36 bases spanning the gap. In nucleotides, the CDR3 is TGTGCTCTTGGGTCATTCGCCCCCCTACTGGGACGACCTCATTTTAAGCTCATCTTT. Protein sequence: CALGSFAPLLGRPHFKLIF.

A remark on this clone: This DNA translates differently at residue 3 from the TCRdb protein, which is that of a much larger clone; a read error is likely, and the protein shown is the DNA's own translation. As DNA, the CDR3 is TGTGCCCGTGACCCCGTACTGGGGGATACGCGGACCGATAAACTCATCTTT. Its translation is CARDPVLGDTRTDKLIF. This chain connects TRDV2 to TRDJ1; 13 bases are shared with TRDD3. Here the J gene came from matching the DNA to germline, since TCRdb omits it. Germline V CDR1 and CDR2: GEAIGNYY, EKD. The CDR3 length is 17 residues.

On this clone itself: Translating this DNA gives a protein that differs at residue 19 from the TCRdb one, which belongs to a much larger clone; a read error is likely, and the protein shown is this translation. The CDR3 coding sequence is TGTGCTCTTGGGAAAGTAAGAGTCTCAACCCGCTGGGGGCTTACGTACACCGATAGACTCATCTTT. Protein: CALGKVRVSTRWGLTYTDRLIF. The chain has TRDV1 and TRDJ1; TRDD3 aligns across 7 bases. TCRdb carries no J gene annotation; the J gene was assigned here by matching the DNA with germline. Germline V gene lookup returns CDR1 TSWWSYY and CDR2 QGS. This CDR3 spans 22 amino acids.

Notes on this clone: The TCRdb record carries a much larger clone's protein, which differs from this DNA's translation at residue 10; a read error is the likely cause, and the protein listed here is the DNA translation. The CDR3 reads CALVSVDTEFIF. For the CDR3, the DNA is TGTGCTCTTGTATCAGTGGATACGGAATTCATCTTT. The genes are TRDV1 and TRDJ1; 7 positions agree with TRDD3. The V segment lost 7 bases and the J segment 12 bases; nucleotides outside the gene matches: 11. From germline, CDR1 is TSWWSYY and CDR2 QGS. The CDR3 spans 12 residues.

This clone has more than one count but fewer than ten. This is likely an artifact of a read error, given a far larger clone one base away. Other DNA sequences of this sample code for an identical CDR3. This chain connects TRDV2 to TRDJ1, with D possibly matching TRDD3 (6 bases). TCRdb leaves out the J gene; it was filled in here by matching the DNA to germline. The CDR3 loop spans 17 amino acids. Germline lookup yields CDR1 GEAIGNYY and CDR2 EKD. CDR3 residues: CACDTGGVPGISDKLIF. CDR3 sequence (DNA): TGCGCCTGTGACACCGGAGGGGTTCCCGGGATATCCGATAAACTCATCTTT.

Comment on this clone: TCRdb shows a much larger clone's protein in place of this DNA's translation, and the two differ at residue 23, likely through a read error; the protein shown is translated from the DNA. The J gene was not called, though the V gene is TRDV1; the D call TRDD3 from the table was never checked on the DNA. This CDR3 is 25 amino acids long. The germline V gene has CDR1 TSWWSYY and CDR2 QGS. CDR3 region: CALGELPYVAIKIPVLGDTPDKPIF. The CDR3 DNA is TGTGCTCTTGGGGAACTACCCTATGTCGCCATTAAAATTCCGGTACTGGGGGATACCCCCGATAAACCCATCTTT.

This clone came up a few times. A single base is all that separates this from a far larger clone, so a read error is likely. The same CDR3 arises from other DNA sequences in this sample as well. For the V gene the call is TRDV2; the J gene has no call; TRDD3, the table's D call, was not compared with the DNA. The CDR3 length is 17 residues. Per the germline V gene, CDR1 is GEAIGNYY and CDR2 is EKD. The CDR3 DNA reads as TGTGCCTGTGACACCGGCCGGGGGATACGGGACACCGATAAACTCATCTTC. Translated: CACDTGRGIRDTDKLIF.

Comments on this clone: TCRdb attributes to this sequence the protein of a much larger clone, which differs from the DNA translation at residue 18; a read error is likely, and the protein displayed is translated from the DNA. CDR3 in amino acids: CALGEEERGSEIQLGDTLDTDKLIF. In DNA form, the CDR3 reads TGTGCTCTTGGGGAAGAAGAACGGGGGTCCGAAATCCAACTGGGGGATACCCTCGACACCGATAAACTCATCTTT. The chain is built from TRDV1 and TRDJ1, with 12 bases aligning to TRDD3. The CDR3 has 25 residues. Germline CDR1 is TSWWSYY and CDR2 is QGS. Trimming took 2 bases from V and 0 from J; bases not matched to a gene: 28.

Of note for this clone: A read error likely explains why the TCRdb protein, taken from a much larger clone, differs from this DNA's translation at residue 13; the protein shown is translated from the DNA. The chain joins TRDV2 to TRDJ1, with 8 bases that match TRDD2. TCRdb lists no J gene, so it was determined here by aligning the DNA to germline. The V segment lost 0 bases and the J segment 3 bases; nucleotides outside the gene matches: 14. CDR1 GEAIGNYY and CDR2 EKD come from the germline V gene. The CDR3 consists of 18 residues. CDR3 residues: CACDTLLPTDGDADKLIF. In DNA form, the CDR3 reads TGTGCCTGTGACACCCTACTTCCTACGGACGGAGACGCCGATAAACTCATCTTT.

A note on this clone: One base separates it from a far larger clone, so it is likely a read error. Other DNA variants within this sample encode the same CDR3. The J gene is TRDJ1, the V gene TRDV1, with D maybe TRDD3 (6 bases). Germline V gene data show CDR1 as TSWWSYY and CDR2 as QGS. V was pared by 6 bases and J by 1 base, with 21 bases between. The CDR3 consists of 17 residues. The CDR3 loop reads CALGSIRGWGVTDKLIF. For the CDR3, the DNA is TGTGCTCTTGGCTCAATTCGAGGGTGGGGGGTCACCGATAAACTCATCTTT.

This clone showed up just a few times. TCRdb's protein, taken from a much larger clone, differs from this DNA's translation at residue 17, likely owing to a read error; the protein displayed comes from the DNA. The rearrangement uses TRDV2 and TRDJ1, with 9 positions matching TRDD3. V lost 3 bases to trimming and J lost 4 bases; unmatched junction nucleotides: 29. The CDR3 covers 22 residues. Germline lookup yields CDR1 GEAIGNYY and CDR2 EKD. The DNA of the CDR3 is TGTGCCTGTGACGAAATTACAACACTGACTGGGGGACCCTTATCGTACAACGATAAACTCATCTTT. It codes for CACDEITTLTGGPLSYNDKLIF.

Turning to this clone: This likely reflects a read error, since a far larger clone is one base away. Within the sample, other DNA sequences also encode this same CDR3. J is TRDJ1 and V is TRDV1; D perhaps matches TRDD3 (6 bases). Since TCRdb gives no J gene, matching the DNA to germline was used here to assign it. The V gene's germline CDR1 is TSWWSYY and CDR2 QGS. The CDR3 has 19 residues. The CDR3 sequence is CALGEPFPLILGRTDKLIF. CDR3 sequence (DNA): TGTGCTCTCGGGGAACCTTTTCCCCTCATACTGGGTCGGACCGATAAACTCATCTTT.

A note on this clone: TCRdb's listed protein matches a much larger clone and diverges from this DNA's translation at residue 15, likely through a read error; the protein shown comes from the DNA. The chain joins TRDV1 to TRDJ1; D could derive from TRDD2 or TRDD3 (7 bases each). This CDR3 is built from 19 residues. Germline values: CDR1 TSWWSYY, CDR2 QGS. Between the trimmed V and J ends, which lost 1 base and 7 bases, there was a span of 28 bases. The CDR3 DNA reads TGTGCTCTTGGGGAACCCCCCCTTTCCTACGGGGGGATGAGGCGTAAACTCATCTTT. It specifies CALGEPPLSYGGMRRKLIF.

The table lists this clone with a few counts. The protein in TCRdb stems from a much larger clone and differs at residue 5 from this DNA's translation, likely a read error; here the protein is translated from the DNA. The chain links TRDV2 to TRDJ2, with 8 bases that match TRDD3. The CDR3 length is 20 residues. CDR1 GEAIGNYY and CDR2 EKD come from the germline V gene. With V trimmed by 3 bases and J by 0 bases, 17 bases remained unmatched. CDR3 residues: CACDALGELRSDALTAQLFF. Written as DNA, the CDR3 is TGTGCCTGTGACGCTCTGGGGGAACTCCGCTCGGACGCTTTGACAGCACAACTCTTCTTT.

On this clone itself: This DNA's translation differs at residue 3 from TCRdb's protein, which comes from a much larger clone; a read error is likely, and the protein shown is translated from the DNA. The chain recombines TRDV2 with TRDJ1; 11 bases match TRDD3. There are 16 residues in the CDR3. CDR1 is GEAIGNYY, CDR2 EKD, per germline. Written as DNA, the CDR3 is TGTGCCTGGGACACCGGACTGGGGGATAACACCGATAAACTCATCTTT. This codes for CAWDTGLGDNTDKLIF.

The rearrangement uses TRDV2 and TRDJ1; 9 bases match TRDD3. In the absence of a J gene in TCRdb, the DNA was matched to germline to assign it here. Losses at the gene ends were 2 bases for V and 2 bases for J; bases not matched to a gene: 11. CDR3 size: 17 residues. CDR1 is GEAIGNYY and CDR2 is EKD in the germline V gene. The CDR3 region is CACDKGDTHGGTDKLIF. The CDR3 bases are TGTGCCTGTGACAAGGGGGATACCCACGGCGGGACCGATAAACTCATCTTT.

A few counts support this clone. It differs at one base from a far larger clone, so likely a read error. Within the sample, other DNA sequences also encode this same CDR3. J is TRDJ1 and V is TRDV2, with D possibly matching TRDD3 (6 bases). TCRdb supplies no J gene; here it was assigned by aligning the nucleotide sequence to germline. The CDR3 extends over 20 amino acids. CDR1 and CDR2 (germline): GEAIGNYY, EKD. CDR3 sequence: CACDTQLRLFKGMGVNKLIF. Written as DNA, the CDR3 is TGCGCCTGTGATACGCAGCTCCGCCTATTCAAGGGGATGGGGGTAAATAAACTCATCTTT.

Concerning this clone itself: With a far larger clone one base away, a read error is the likely cause. This CDR3 is also generated by other DNA sequences in the sample. V gene TRDV2 combines with J gene TRDJ1; 7 bases are a match to TRDD3. The CDR3 length is 15 residues. Germline CDR1 reads GEAIGNYY; CDR2 reads EKD. J lost 4 bases, V lost 0 bases, and 7 bases had no gene match. Written as DNA, the CDR3 is TGTGCCTGTGACACCGTAGGGGATAGAAGCGATAAACTCATCTTT. Amino acid sequence: CACDTVGDRSDKLIF.

Of note for this clone: A far more abundant clone sits one base away, making this likely a read error. Other DNA sequences within the sample encode an identical CDR3. This chain joins TRDV1 and TRDJ1, with D possibly TRDD3 on 10 matching bases. Germline V CDR1 and CDR2: TSWWSYY, QGS. Deletions cut 1 base from V and 5 bases from J, with 32 bases between. The CDR3 runs 21 residues. CDR3: CALGERLPTQLGDTGTDKLIF. For the CDR3, the DNA is TGTGCTCTTGGGGAACGCCTTCCTACGCAGTTGGGGGATACTGGCACTGATAAACTCATCTTT.

This clone was detected many times. A far larger clone is one base from this, pointing to a likely read error. V usage is TRDV2 and J usage is TRDJ1; 9 bases map to TRDD3. TCRdb does not report a J gene; here it was assigned by matching the DNA to germline references. This CDR3 has 19 residues. Per germline, CDR1 GEAIGNYY and CDR2 EKD. The CDR3 is CACNTGGYWGTPGIDKLIF. CDR3 DNA sequence: TGTGCCTGTAACACCGGGGGGTACTGGGGGACCCCGGGGATCGATAAACTCATCTTT.

This clone has just a few counts. A far larger clone is off by one base, so a read error is likely. Other DNA sequences of this sample code for an identical CDR3. The chain combines TRDV1 with TRDJ1; D perhaps matches TRDD3 (5 bases). No J gene was available from TCRdb, and it was assigned here by a germline match of the DNA. The length of the CDR3 is 15 residues. V shed 7 bases and J shed 0 bases, with 15 bases lying between them. Germline V CDR1 and CDR2: TSWWSYY, QGS. This CDR3 is CALERGGYNTDKLIF. Here the CDR3 DNA reads TGTGCTCTTGAGCGGGGGGGGTACAACACCGATAAACTCATCTTT.

In this sample, this clone turned up many times. Other DNA sequences within the sample encode an identical CDR3. The genes are TRDV1 and TRDJ1; D gene uncertain. CDR1 is TSWWSYY and CDR2 is QGS in the germline V gene. Trimming removed 4 bases from V and 6 bases from J, with 15 bases in between. The CDR3 runs 14 residues. Written as DNA, the CDR3 is TGTGCTCTTGGGGCCTTACCCGGAGGGCATAAACTCATCTTT. Translation: CALGALPGGHKLIF.

To note about this clone: This likely came from a read error, as a far larger clone is one base away. Other DNA sequences of this sample code for an identical CDR3. The rearrangement joins TRDV1 to TRDJ1; 7 bases fit TRDD3. No J gene was available from TCRdb, and it was assigned here by a germline match of the DNA. Germline V gene lookup returns CDR1 TSWWSYY and CDR2 QGS. CDR3 length: 19 amino acids. Germline trimming cut 0 bases from V and 0 bases from J; bases unmatched to any gene: 13. CDR3 residues: CALGELSPFTGGYTDKLIF. CDR3 in DNA: TGTGCTCTTGGGGAACTATCCCCTTTTACAGGGGGATACACCGATAAACTCATCTTT.

In this sample, this clone turned up many times. The protein that TCRdb holds for this DNA derives from a much larger clone and differs from the translated DNA at residue 14, which likely indicates a read error; the protein shown here is translated from the DNA. The gene calls are TRDV1 and TRDJ1; D not resolved. V lost 0 bases, J lost 7 bases, and 27 bases lay in between. CDR1 is TSWWSYY, CDR2 QGS, per germline. The CDR3 is 19 residues long. CDR3: CALGELFPRASRWRIKLIF. CDR3 DNA: TGTGCTCTTGGGGAACTATTCCCCCGGGCTTCACGTTGGAGGATTAAACTCATCTTT.